Following are 21 T cell receptor beta chains from one sample sequenced in a study of identical twins. TCRdb re-derived calls from the 5' RACE reads in MiXCR, one entry per CDR3 protein. The table lists about 1.7 million distinct CDR3 sequences, roughly 35% of them singletons. What was sequenced was cord blood. These receptors all stem from a newborn girl in good health.

The chain couples TRBV28 to TRBJ2-3, with a tentative D call TRBD1 (6 bases). V was trimmed by 5 bases and J by 1 base, leaving 22 bases between them. Germline CDR1 reads MDHEN; CDR2 reads SYDVKM. There are 18 residues in the CDR3. CDR3 nucleotide sequence: TGTGCCAGCAGTGAAGGGGCCTGGGGGCGGTCCGGCACAGATACGCAGTATTTT. Protein: CASSEGAWGRSGTDTQYF.

The rearrangement uses TRBV20-1 and TRBJ1-5; D is unresolved. Germline CDR1 DFQATT, CDR2 SNEGSKA (reference sequence). The V end was cut by 0 bases, the J end by 3 bases, with 9 bases between. The CDR3 loop spans 14 amino acids. This chain's CDR3 is CSARETRLNQPQHF. DNA for the CDR3: TGCAGTGCTAGAGAGACCAGGCTCAATCAGCCCCAGCATTTT.

The V call is TRBV5-1, the J call TRBJ2-2; D unresolved. V lost 0 bases, J lost 5 bases, and 8 bases lay in between. Germline lookup yields CDR1 SGHRS and CDR2 YFSETQ. The CDR3 sequence is 14 residues long. CDR3 coding DNA: TGCGCCAGCAGCTTGGAGAGCAGAACCGGGGAGCTGTTTTTT. Its protein product is CASSLESRTGELFF.

This clonotype has just one count. The gene calls are TRBV7-2 and TRBJ2-5; either TRBD1 or TRBD2 may fit D (6 bases each). V lost 3 bases and J lost 4, with 21 bases in between. There are 17 residues in the CDR3. The germline V gene encodes CDR1 SGHTA and CDR2 FQGNSA. As DNA, the CDR3 is TGTGCCAGCAGCTTTGGCCTTATGGGGGGCCCCCGAGAGACCCAGTACTTC. Translation: CASSFGLMGGPRETQYF.

This chain joins TRBV27 and TRBJ2-4, with D unclear. The CDR3 runs to 15 residues. Deletions cut 10 bases from V and 0 bases from J, with 16 bases between. In germline, CDR1 is MNHEY, CDR2 SMNVEV (reference sequence). The chain's CDR3 is CAKTLRILAKNIQYF. CDR3 nucleotides: TGTGCCAAAACGTTGCGGATCCTAGCCAAAAACATTCAGTACTTC.

The chain links TRBV11-2 to TRBJ2-7; D is unresolved. CDR3 length equals 15 residues. Germline lookup yields CDR1 SGHAT and CDR2 FQNNGV. V was clipped by 1 base and J by 2 bases, with 12 bases between them. The CDR3 coding sequence is TGTGCCAGCAGCTTAGGGCTACTTCCTACCTACGAGCAGTACTTC. Encoded protein: CASSLGLLPTYEQYF.

The rearrangement joins TRBV18 to TRBJ1-2; no definite D call. V lost 3 bases and J lost 6, with 11 bases in between. Germline values: CDR1 KGHSH, CDR2 LQKENI. The CDR3 has 13 amino acids. The CDR3 loop is CASSPSAPNGYTF. The CDR3 DNA follows: TGTGCCAGCTCACCGTCGGCCCCAAATGGCTACACCTTC.

This clonotype turned up a few times. V is TRBV6-5 and J is TRBJ2-3; D is uncertain. Trimming took off 8 bases at V and 1 base at J, with 10 bases between the two ends. The germline gives CDR1 MNHEY, CDR2 SVGAGI. The CDR3 spans 13 residues. CDR3: CASCPPGTDTQYF. CDR3 bases: TGTGCCAGCTGCCCCCCCGGCACAGATACGCAGTATTTT.

In its sample, this clonotype was seen once. This chain uses TRBV20-1 with TRBJ1-2; no clear D. The CDR3 totals 14 residues. Germline V CDR1 and CDR2: DFQATT, SNEGSKA (reference sequence). V was cut by 3 bases and J by 4 bases, with 15 bases left in between. In nucleotides, the CDR3 is TGCAGTGCTAGCCAGACTTTAGACGGCTATGGCTACACCTTC. Encoded protein: CSASQTLDGYGYTF.

The rearrangement joins TRBV2 to TRBJ1-1; D might be TRBD1 (5 bases). Germline lookup yields CDR1 SNHLY and CDR2 FYNNEI. CDR3 size: 14 residues. V shed 6 bases and J shed 1 base, with 12 bases lying between them. CDR3 nucleotides: TGTGCCAGCAGGCCGGGACGGTCGAACACTGAAGCTTTCTTT. Its protein is CASRPGRSNTEAFF.

This clonotype was picked up a small number of times. The rearrangement links TRBV4-2 to TRBJ2-7, with 10 bases aligning to TRBD2. J lost 2 bases, V lost 3 bases, and 13 bases had no gene match. The CDR3 extends over 18 amino acids. Germline lookup yields CDR1 LGHNA and CDR2 YNFKEQ. As DNA, the CDR3 is TGTGCCAGCAGCCAGGACGGAGGGGTGCTAGCGGGAGCCTACGAGCAGTACTTC. Encoded protein: CASSQDGGVLAGAYEQYF.

This clonotype was picked up one time. This chain uses TRBV25-1 with TRBJ2-7, with D hard to call. Trimming took off 1 base at V and 7 bases at J, with 17 bases between the two ends. CDR1 is MGHDK, CDR2 SYGVNS, per germline. The CDR3 extends over 15 amino acids. Written as DNA, the CDR3 is TGTGCCAGCAGTGAATTCGGTAGCTCCTACAATGAGCAGTACTTC. It encodes CASSEFGSSYNEQYF.

The chain combines TRBV19 with TRBJ2-5; possibly TRBD2 for D (6 bases). The CDR3 consists of 15 residues. Trimming removed 5 bases from V and 1 base from J, with 14 bases in between. Germline CDR1 LNHDA, CDR2 SQIVND (reference sequence). The CDR3 loop reads CASSSEGLRQETQYF. As DNA, the CDR3 is TGTGCCAGTAGTTCGGAGGGTTTGCGCCAAGAGACCCAGTACTTC.

This clonotype was seen a handful of times. The J gene is TRBJ1-2, the V gene TRBV7-2; D is perhaps TRBD1 (5 bases). V lost 3 bases and J lost 5, with 13 bases in between. The CDR3 runs 14 residues. Per germline, CDR1 SGHTA and CDR2 FQGNSA. The CDR3, as DNA: TGTGCCAGCAGCTTTTCCGGGACGCGGTATGGCTACACCTTC. The encoded protein is CASSFSGTRYGYTF.

This chain joins TRBV24-1 and TRBJ2-7, with TRBD2 matching 10 bases. The last part of the DNA fits TRBJ2-4 better; the J call may be wrong. The length of the CDR3 is 19 residues. Germline V gene data show CDR1 as KGHDR and CDR2 as SFDVKD. The chain's CDR3 is CATSDSGGASGSSKNIQYF. The CDR3 nucleotides are TGTGCCACCAGTGATTCCGGGGGGGCTAGCGGGAGTTCCAAAAACATTCAGTACTTC.

The CDR3: CASSLNPDPMNTEAFF. Here the CDR3 DNA reads TGCGCCAGCAGCTTGAATCCGGACCCCATGAACACTGAAGCTTTCTTT. The chain employs TRBV5-1 and TRBJ1-1; D remains ambiguous. The germline V and J ends were trimmed by 1 base and 0 bases, with 13 bases remaining between them. CDR3 length: 16 residues. Looked up from germline, CDR1 is SGHRS and CDR2 is YFSETQ.

The chain carries TRBV25-1 and TRBJ2-2, with D perhaps TRBD2 (6 bases). Germline assignment: CDR1 MGHDK and CDR2 SYGVNS. Trimming took 3 bases from V and 2 from J, leaving 10 bases between them. The CDR3 covers 15 residues. DNA for the CDR3: TGTGCCAGCAGTGAGACGGCGGGAAACACCGGGGAGCTGTTTTTT. Amino acid sequence: CASSETAGNTGELFF.

The chain is built from TRBV7-8 and TRBJ2-7; D unclear. The CDR3 is made up of 14 amino acids. V gave up 3 bases and J gave up 5 bases, with 14 bases separating them. CDR1 and CDR2 (germline): SGHVS, FQNEAQ. The CDR3 reads CASSFQGMRNEQYF. The DNA of the CDR3 is TGTGCCAGCAGCTTTCAAGGGATGAGAAACGAGCAGTACTTC. The full variable domain, in which reference TRBV7-8 and TRBJ2-7 provide the parts outside the CDR3, is GAGVSQSPRYKVAKRGQDVALRCDPISGHVSLFWYQQALGQGPEFLTYFQNEAQLDKSGLPSDRFFAERPEGSVSTLKIQRTQQEDSAVYLCASSFQGMRNEQYFGPGTRLTVT.

The chain recombines TRBV21-1 with TRBJ2-7. TRBV21-1 is shown as a pseudogene. The CDR3 spans 15 residues. CDR3: CASSPREGLTYEQYF. For the CDR3, the DNA is TGTGCCAGCAGCCCTCGTGAGGGGCTCACCTACGAGCAGTACTTC.

The chain employs TRBV9 and TRBJ2-3; the D gene is possibly TRBD2 (7 bases). The CDR3 spans 17 residues. Germline V CDR1 and CDR2: SGDLS, YYNGEE. V shed 0 bases and J shed 0 bases, with 14 bases lying between them. In nucleotides, the CDR3 is TGTGCCAGCAGCGTAGCTCGGCGGGGGCCTAGCACAGATACGCAGTATTTT. This sequence encodes CASSVARRGPSTDTQYF.

The gene calls are TRBV7-2 and TRBJ1-3, with unresolved D. Per the germline V gene, CDR1 is SGHTA and CDR2 is FQGNSA. Trimming cost V 7 bases and J 8 bases, with 18 bases left between them. This CDR3 has 14 residues. CDR3 in DNA: TGTGCCAGCAAGTTAGAACCGGAGGCGTACACCATATATTTT. Its translation is CASKLEPEAYTIYF. The complete variable domain, with remaining parts taken from reference TRBV7-2 and TRBJ1-3, reads GAGVSQSPSNKVTEKGKDVELRCDPISGHTALYWYRQSLGQGLEFLIYFQGNSAPDKSGLPSDRFSAERTGGSVSTLTIQRTQQEDSAVYLCASKLEPEAYTIYFGEGSWLTVV.